This T cell receptor (beta chain) is drawn from a study of blood T cell repertoires in COVID-19. Trimming at V came to 8 bases and at J to 4 bases, leaving 5 bases not matched to a gene. The CDR3 is made up of 12 amino acids. Per germline, CDR1 GTSNPN and CDR2 SVGIG (reference sequence). This table comes from immunoSEQ multiplex PCR, and its TCRdb copy is limited to in-frame clones, with some not included. The profile shows about 120,000 clones, more than 70% of them singletons. Sequenced: peripheral blood. V usage is TRBV30 and J usage is TRBJ1-3; 7 bases match TRBD1. This TCR was sampled from a human donor in a cohort sampled during active COVID-19. CDR3 residues: CARGTEGNTIYF. DNA for the CDR3: TGTGCCCGGGGGACAGAAGGAAACACCATATATTTT.